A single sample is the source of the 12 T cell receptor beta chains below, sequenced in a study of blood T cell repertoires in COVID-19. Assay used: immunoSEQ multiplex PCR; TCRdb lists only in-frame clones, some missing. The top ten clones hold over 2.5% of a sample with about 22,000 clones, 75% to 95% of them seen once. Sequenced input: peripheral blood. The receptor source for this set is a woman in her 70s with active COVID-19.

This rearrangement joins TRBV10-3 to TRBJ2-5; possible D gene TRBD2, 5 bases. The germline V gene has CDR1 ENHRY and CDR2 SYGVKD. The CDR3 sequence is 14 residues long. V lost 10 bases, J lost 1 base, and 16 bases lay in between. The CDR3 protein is CATSDGVAQETQYF. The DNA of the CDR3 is TGTGCCACCTCCGACGGGGTAGCCCAAGAGACCCAGTACTTC.

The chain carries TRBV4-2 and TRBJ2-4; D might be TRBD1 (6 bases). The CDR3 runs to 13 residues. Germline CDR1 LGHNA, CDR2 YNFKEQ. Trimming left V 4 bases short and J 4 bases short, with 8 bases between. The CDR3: CASSLDSKNIQYF. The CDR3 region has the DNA TGTGCCAGCAGCCTGGACAGTAAAAACATTCAGTACTTC.

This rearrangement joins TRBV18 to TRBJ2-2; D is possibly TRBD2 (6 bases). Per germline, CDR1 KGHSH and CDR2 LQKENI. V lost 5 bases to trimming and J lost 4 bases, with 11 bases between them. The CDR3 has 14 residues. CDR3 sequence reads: CASSVAESTGELFF. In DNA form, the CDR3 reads TGTGCCAGCTCAGTAGCGGAGTCCACCGGGGAGCTGTTTTTT.

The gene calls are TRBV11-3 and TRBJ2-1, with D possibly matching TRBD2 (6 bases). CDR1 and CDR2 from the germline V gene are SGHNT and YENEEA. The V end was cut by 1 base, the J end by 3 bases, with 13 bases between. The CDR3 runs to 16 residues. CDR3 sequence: CASSLAPGVLYNEQFF. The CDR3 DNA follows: TGTGCCAGCAGCTTAGCTCCGGGAGTGCTCTACAATGAGCAGTTCTTC.

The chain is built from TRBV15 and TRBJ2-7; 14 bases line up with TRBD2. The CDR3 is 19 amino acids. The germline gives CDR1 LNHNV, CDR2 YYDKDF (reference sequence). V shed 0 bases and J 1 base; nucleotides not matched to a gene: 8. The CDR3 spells CATSRDAGLAGARSYEQYF. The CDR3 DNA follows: TGTGCCACCAGCAGAGATGCGGGACTAGCGGGAGCGCGATCCTACGAGCAGTACTTC.

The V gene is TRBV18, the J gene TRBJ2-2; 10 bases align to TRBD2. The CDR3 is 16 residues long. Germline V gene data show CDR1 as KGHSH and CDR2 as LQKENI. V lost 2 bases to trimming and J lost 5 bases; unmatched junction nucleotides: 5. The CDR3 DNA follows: TGTGCCAGCTCACCAGATAGCGGGAGGTCTACCGGGGAGCTGTTTTTT. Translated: CASSPDSGRSTGELFF. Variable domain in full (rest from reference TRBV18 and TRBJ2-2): NAGVMQNPRHLVRRRGQEARLRCSPMKGHSHVYWYRQLPEEGLKFMVYLQKENIIDESGMPKERFSAEFPKEGPSILRIQQVVRGDSAAYFCASSPDSGRSTGELFFGEGSRLTVL.

Here the CDR3 DNA reads TGTGCCAGCAGCCCTCTAGGAGTTGCGGAGACCCAGTACTTC. Its translation: CASSPLGVAETQYF. V and J are TRBV6-2 or TRBV6-3 and TRBJ2-5; D is unclear. Between the trimmed V and J ends, which lost 6 bases and 5 bases, there was a span of 16 bases. Germline-derived CDR1 and CDR2 are MNHEY and SVGEGT. The CDR3 runs 14 residues.

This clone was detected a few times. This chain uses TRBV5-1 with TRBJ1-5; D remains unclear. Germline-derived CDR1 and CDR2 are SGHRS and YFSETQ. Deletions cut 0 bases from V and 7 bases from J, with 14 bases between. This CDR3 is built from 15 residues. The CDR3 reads CASSLEGGLGQPQHF. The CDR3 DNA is TGCGCCAGCAGCTTGGAGGGCGGGTTAGGACAGCCCCAGCATTTT.

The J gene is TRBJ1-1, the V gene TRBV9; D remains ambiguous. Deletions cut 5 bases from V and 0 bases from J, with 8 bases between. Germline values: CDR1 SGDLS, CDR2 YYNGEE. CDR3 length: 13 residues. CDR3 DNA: TGTGCCAGCAGGCCAGACATGAACACTGAAGCTTTCTTT. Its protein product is CASRPDMNTEAFF.

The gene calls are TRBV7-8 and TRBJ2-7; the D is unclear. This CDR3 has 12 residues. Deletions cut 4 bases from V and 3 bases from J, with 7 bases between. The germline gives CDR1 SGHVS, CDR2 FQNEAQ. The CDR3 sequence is CASSSPSYEQYF. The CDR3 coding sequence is TGTGCCAGCAGCTCCCCTAGCTACGAGCAGTACTTC.

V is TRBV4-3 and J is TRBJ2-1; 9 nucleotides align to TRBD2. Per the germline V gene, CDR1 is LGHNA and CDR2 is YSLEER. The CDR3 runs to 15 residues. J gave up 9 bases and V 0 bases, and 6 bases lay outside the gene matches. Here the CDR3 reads CASSQEGGRAGEQFF. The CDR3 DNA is TGCGCCAGCAGCCAAGAAGGCGGGAGGGCCGGTGAGCAGTTCTTC.

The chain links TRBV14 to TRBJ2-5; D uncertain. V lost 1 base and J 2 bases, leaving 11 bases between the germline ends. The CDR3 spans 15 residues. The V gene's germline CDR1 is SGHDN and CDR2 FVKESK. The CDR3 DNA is TGTGCCAGCAGCCAAGGCGTGTACAGTCAAGAGACCCAGTACTTC. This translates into CASSQGVYSQETQYF.